These T cell receptor beta chains were read from a single sample in a study of cytomegalovirus exposure and HLA in healthy donors. The repertoire was sequenced with immunoSEQ multiplex PCR; TCRdb's copy has only in-frame clones and lacks some. The sample lists roughly 100,000 clones, around 76% occurring once. The sample comprised PBMCs. These receptors were taken from a woman aged 18-35 years in good health and CMV-seropositive. Each CDR3 is given with its conserved first and last residue. The D gene is left open where the match is weak. The size entry is marked missing in some rows and otherwise reads once, few, many or a size class.

d_gene: TRBD2; abundance: -; j_gene: TRBJ2-3; v_gene: TRBV4-1; CDR3aa: CASSQDMAGADTQYF; CDR3nt: TGCGCCAGCAGCCAAGATATGGCGGGAGCAGATACGCAGTATTTT
d_gene: TRBD2; abundance: -; j_gene: TRBJ2-1; v_gene: TRBV5-6; CDR3aa: CASSSGPSGFNYNEQFF; CDR3nt: TGTGCCAGCAGCTCGGGTCCTAGCGGGTTTAACTACAATGAGCAGTTCTTC
d_gene: -; abundance: -; j_gene: TRBJ2-5; v_gene: TRBV2; CDR3aa: CASSEGEGGRKTQYF; CDR3nt: TGTGCCAGCAGTGAAGGCGAGGGGGGGCGAAAGACCCAGTACTTC
d_gene: -; abundance: -; j_gene: TRBJ2-7; v_gene: TRBV9; CDR3aa: CASSPHASYEQYF; CDR3nt: TGTGCCAGCAGCCCTCACGCCTCCTACGAGCAGTACTTC
d_gene: -; abundance: -; j_gene: TRBJ1-5; v_gene: TRBV7-9; CDR3aa: CASSPAGRNSNQPQHF; CDR3nt: TGTGCCAGCAGCCCGGCGGGAAGAAATAGCAATCAGCCCCAGCATTTT
d_gene: TRBD2; abundance: few; j_gene: TRBJ2-7; v_gene: TRBV7-8; CDR3aa: CASSLHPTSGLKEQYF; CDR3nt: TGTGCCAGCAGCTTACATCCCACTAGCGGGCTTAAGGAGCAGTACTTC
d_gene: -; abundance: -; j_gene: TRBJ1-2; v_gene: TRBV20-1; CDR3aa: CSALTEFGYTF; CDR3nt: TGCAGTGCACTGACAGAGTTTGGCTACACCTTC
d_gene: -; abundance: few; j_gene: TRBJ2-7; v_gene: TRBV5-1; CDR3aa: CASSFSPQEQYF; CDR3nt: TGCGCCAGCAGTTTCTCCCCACAGGAGCAGTACTTC
d_gene: -; abundance: -; j_gene: TRBJ2-5; v_gene: TRBV29-1; CDR3aa: CSVERNGGRETQYF; CDR3nt: TGCAGCGTTGAGCGGAACGGGGGGCGGGAGACCCAGTACTTC
d_gene: TRBD2; abundance: -; j_gene: TRBJ2-3; v_gene: TRBV11-2; CDR3aa: CASSLWGRSGGRTDTQYF; CDR3nt: TGTGCCAGCAGCTTATGGGGTCGTAGCGGGGGACGCACAGATACGCAGTATTTT
d_gene: -; abundance: -; j_gene: TRBJ2-5; v_gene: TRBV9; CDR3aa: CASSVSTGQETQYF; CDR3nt: TGTGCCAGCAGCGTATCGACGGGACAAGAGACCCAGTACTTC
d_gene: TRBD1; abundance: -; j_gene: TRBJ2-2; v_gene: TRBV5-6; CDR3aa: CASSGGQGNTGELFF; CDR3nt: TGTGCCAGCAGCGGCGGACAGGGTAACACCGGGGAGCTGTTTTTT
d_gene: -; abundance: -; j_gene: TRBJ2-7; v_gene: TRBV11-2; CDR3aa: CASSPIARGKSSYEQYF; CDR3nt: TGTGCCAGCAGCCCCATTGCGAGGGGGAAATCCTCCTACGAGCAGTACTTC
d_gene: -; abundance: -; j_gene: TRBJ1-2; v_gene: TRBV19; CDR3aa: CATLTQANYGYTF; CDR3nt: TGTGCCACTCTCACACAGGCTAACTATGGCTACACCTTC
d_gene: -; abundance: -; j_gene: TRBJ2-2; v_gene: TRBV30; CDR3aa: CAWSRSSAGELFF; CDR3nt: TGTGCCTGGAGTCGCTCCAGTGCCGGGGAGCTGTTTTTT
d_gene: -; abundance: -; j_gene: TRBJ2-7; v_gene: TRBV6-5; CDR3aa: CASRTASGRYYEQYF; CDR3nt: TGTGCCAGCAGGACCGCGAGTGGGAGGTACTACGAGCAGTACTTC
d_gene: -; abundance: -; j_gene: TRBJ2-3; v_gene: TRBV7-2; CDR3aa: CASGQGLGYDTQYF; CDR3nt: TGTGCCAGCGGCCAGGGGTTAGGGTATGATACGCAGTATTTT
d_gene: TRBD2; abundance: -; j_gene: TRBJ2-2; v_gene: TRBV7-8; CDR3aa: CASSISGLGNTGELFF; CDR3nt: TGTGCCAGCAGTATATCGGGACTAGGTAACACCGGGGAGCTGTTTTTT
d_gene: -; abundance: once; j_gene: TRBJ1-1; v_gene: TRBV11-2; CDR3aa: CASSLEGSNTEAFF; CDR3nt: TGTGCCAGCAGCTTAGAAGGTAGCAACACTGAAGCTTTCTTT
d_gene: TRBD2; abundance: -; j_gene: TRBJ2-5; v_gene: TRBV6-4; CDR3aa: CASSDSASGGAETQYF; CDR3nt: TGTGCCAGCAGTGACTCGGCTAGCGGGGGGGCAGAGACCCAGTACTTC
d_gene: TRBD1; abundance: -; j_gene: TRBJ2-6; v_gene: TRBV7-3; CDR3aa: CAIDRAGANVLTF; CDR3nt: TGTGCCATCGACAGGGCCGGGGCCAACGTCCTGACTTTC
d_gene: -; abundance: -; j_gene: TRBJ2-1; v_gene: TRBV6-4; CDR3aa: CASSVGMGADEQFF; CDR3nt: TGTGCCAGCAGTGTTGGGATGGGGGCCGATGAGCAGTTCTTC
d_gene: -; abundance: -; j_gene: TRBJ1-1; v_gene: TRBV9; CDR3aa: CASSVGSSMNTEAFF; CDR3nt: TGTGCCAGCAGCGTAGGGTCCTCTATGAACACTGAAGCTTTCTTT
d_gene: TRBD1; abundance: -; j_gene: TRBJ2-1; v_gene: TRBV27; CDR3aa: CASHPGQRYNEQFF; CDR3nt: TGTGCCAGTCATCCGGGACAGAGGTACAATGAGCAGTTCTTC
d_gene: TRBD1; abundance: -; j_gene: TRBJ1-1; v_gene: TRBV2; CDR3aa: CASTTDRFMNTEAFF; CDR3nt: TGTGCCAGCACCACGGACAGGTTCATGAACACTGAAGCTTTCTTT
d_gene: -; abundance: -; j_gene: TRBJ2-7; v_gene: TRBV4-3; CDR3aa: CASSHRRSGQYF; CDR3nt: TGCGCCAGCAGCCATCGTAGGTCGGGGCAGTACTTC
d_gene: -; abundance: once; j_gene: TRBJ2-5; v_gene: TRBV19; CDR3aa: CASSIGGKETQYF; CDR3nt: TGTGCCAGTAGTATTGGGGGCAAAGAGACCCAGTACTTC
d_gene: TRBD1; abundance: -; j_gene: TRBJ1-4; v_gene: TRBV6-5; CDR3aa: CASRAGGRNEKLFF; CDR3nt: TGTGCCAGCAGAGCAGGGGGGAGGAATGAAAAACTGTTTTTT
d_gene: -; abundance: -; j_gene: TRBJ2-2; v_gene: TRBV6-5; CDR3aa: CASSRGHLNTGELFF; CDR3nt: TGTGCCAGCAGCCGGGGACACCTGAACACCGGGGAGCTGTTTTTT
d_gene: TRBD2; abundance: once; j_gene: TRBJ2-7; v_gene: TRBV7-9; CDR3aa: CASSTRTSGRSWGSYEQYF; CDR3nt: TGTGCCAGCAGCACCCGGACTAGCGGGCGGTCCTGGGGATCCTACGAGCAGTACTTC
d_gene: TRBD2; abundance: few; j_gene: TRBJ2-1; v_gene: TRBV28; CDR3aa: CASSPWTSGSDNEQFF; CDR3nt: TGTGCCAGCAGCCCCTGGACTAGCGGGAGTGATAATGAGCAGTTCTTC